The source of this T cell receptor (beta chain) is a study of T-cell reconstitution after alpha-beta-depleted transplantation in children. The CDR3 is 17 residues long. V lost 3 bases and J lost 5; bases outside the gene matches: 12. Germline V lookup: CDR1 SGHVS, CDR2 FQNEAQ. Library preparation (for TCRbeta) was performed with unique molecular identifiers. TCRdb redid the calling of the PCR reads with MiXCR, one entry per CDR3 protein. The sample consists of about 200,000 distinct CDR3 sequences, 13% to 15% of them appearing once. The V call is TRBV7-8, the J call TRBJ2-1; 8 bases align to TRBD1. This material consisted of PBMCs from the stem cell graft donor, taken from the stem cell graft. The TCR originated in a human donor who donated a stem cell graft to a child with acute lymphoblastic leukemia. Here the CDR3 DNA reads TGTGCCAGCAGCTTGGACAGGGTCCCCCTATTAAACAATGAGCAGTTCTTC. This sequence encodes CASSLDRVPLLNNEQFF. The variable domain in full, with the rest retrieved from reference TRBV7-8 and TRBJ2-1, is GAGVSQSPRYKVAKRGQDVALRCDPISGHVSLFWYQQALGQGPEFLTYFQNEAQLDKSGLPSDRFFAERPEGSVSTLKIQRTQQEDSAVYLCASSLDRVPLLNNEQFFGPGTRLTVL.